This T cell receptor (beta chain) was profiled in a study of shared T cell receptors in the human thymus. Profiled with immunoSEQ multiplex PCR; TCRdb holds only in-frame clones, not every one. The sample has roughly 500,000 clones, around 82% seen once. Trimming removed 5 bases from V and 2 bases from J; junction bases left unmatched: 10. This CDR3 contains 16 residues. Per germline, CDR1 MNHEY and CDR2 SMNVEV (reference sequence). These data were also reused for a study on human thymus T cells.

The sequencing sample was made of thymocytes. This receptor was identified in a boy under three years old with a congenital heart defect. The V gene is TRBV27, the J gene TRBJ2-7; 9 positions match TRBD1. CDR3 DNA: TGTGCCAGCAGTCCGAACGGACAGGGGCTTGCCTACGAGCAGTACTTC. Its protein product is CASSPNGQGLAYEQYF.